Sequencing of this T cell receptor beta chain was carried out in a study of tumor-infiltrating lymphocytes in primary liver carcinoma. The roughly 18-34 mg bulk tissue piece was not sorted before simultaneous RNA and DNA extraction. The table lists this clonotype with many counts. A constant-region primer served to make TCR beta cDNA from roughly 460 ng total RNA. ARM-PCR, slightly modified, supplied the TCR beta libraries through three nested multiplex PCR rounds. TCRdb ran MiXCR on the multiplex PCR reads and lists one entry per CDR3 protein. Of roughly 120,000 distinct CDR3 sequences in the sample, about two thirds were seen once. The TCR was taken from a woman aged 60-75 years with primary liver carcinoma and hepatitis B virus infection. The material sequenced was tumor-adjacent normal liver tissue.

The CDR3 DNA is TGTGCCAGCAGTTTGGGGACGGGCACAGATACGCAGTATTTT. As protein: CASSLGTGTDTQYF. The chain combines TRBV12-3 or TRBV12-4 with TRBJ2-3; D possibly matches TRBD1 or TRBD2 (5 bases each). The CDR3 is 14 residues long. V was trimmed by 3 bases and J by 1 base, leaving 8 bases between them.